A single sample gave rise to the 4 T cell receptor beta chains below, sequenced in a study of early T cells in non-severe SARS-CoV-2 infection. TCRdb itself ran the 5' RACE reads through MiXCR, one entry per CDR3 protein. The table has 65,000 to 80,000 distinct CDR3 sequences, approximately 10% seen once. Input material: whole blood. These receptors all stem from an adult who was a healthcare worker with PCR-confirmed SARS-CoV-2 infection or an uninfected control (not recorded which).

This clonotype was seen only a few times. In nucleotides, the CDR3 is TGTGCCTGGAGCTCCGGACAGGGCTCCTACGAGCAGTACTTC. It codes for CAWSSGQGSYEQYF. The chain is built from TRBV30 and TRBJ2-7, with 8 nucleotides matching TRBD1. This CDR3 has 14 residues. Germline V gives CDR1 GTSNPN, CDR2 SVGIG (reference sequence). V lost 3 bases to trimming and J lost 0 bases; unmatched junction nucleotides: 4. The whole variable domain, filled in from reference TRBV30 and TRBJ2-7, reads SQTIHQWPATLVQPVGSPLSLECTVEGTSNPNLYWYRQAAGRGLQLLFYSVGIGQISSEVPQNLSASRPQDRQFILSSKKLLLSDSGFYLCAWSSGQGSYEQYFGPGTRLTVT.

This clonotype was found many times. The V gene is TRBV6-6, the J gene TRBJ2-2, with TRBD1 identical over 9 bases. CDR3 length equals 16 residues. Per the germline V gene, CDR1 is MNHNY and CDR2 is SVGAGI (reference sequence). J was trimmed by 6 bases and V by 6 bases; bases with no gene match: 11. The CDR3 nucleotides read TGTGCCAGCAGCCACTTCCGGGACAGGGATGCCGGGGAGCTGTTTTTT. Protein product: CASSHFRDRDAGELFF.

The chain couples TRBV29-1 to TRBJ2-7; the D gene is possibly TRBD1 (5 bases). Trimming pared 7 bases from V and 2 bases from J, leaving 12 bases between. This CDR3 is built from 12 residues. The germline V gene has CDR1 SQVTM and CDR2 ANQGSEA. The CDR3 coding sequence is TGCAGCGCTATGGACACCCCCTACGAGCAGTACTTC. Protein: CSAMDTPYEQYF.

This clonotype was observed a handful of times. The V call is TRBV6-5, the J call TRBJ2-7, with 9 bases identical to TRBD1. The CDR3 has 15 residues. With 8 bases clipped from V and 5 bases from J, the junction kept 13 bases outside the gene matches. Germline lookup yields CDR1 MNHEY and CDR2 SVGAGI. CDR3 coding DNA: TGTGCCAGCTGTCAGGACAGGGGCGTCCGGGACGAGCAGTACTTC. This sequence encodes CASCQDRGVRDEQYF.